A single sample is the source of the 18 T cell receptor beta chains below, sequenced in a study of beta chain features in type 1 diabetes. General study points: All four CD4+ subsets of Type 1 diabetes patients contained TCRB CDR3s that were moderately but significantly shorter.

Expressed TCRB transcripts were sequenced because the isolated RNA had all been reverse transcribed beforehand. Assay used: immunoSEQ multiplex PCR; TCRdb lists only in-frame clones, some missing. The data contain some 170,000 clones, around 63% of them seen just once; the ten biggest clones take up 0.08% to 0.095%. These receptors' antigens are unknown. The sample taken for sequencing was naive CD4+ T cells from blood. Source of these receptors: a man between 25 and 39 years old with type 1 diabetes.

The chain recombines TRBV7-2 with TRBJ1-1; D unclear. The CDR3 length is 12 residues. V dropped 1 base and J dropped 4 bases, with 4 bases sitting between them. Germline V gene data show CDR1 as SGHTA and CDR2 as FQGNSA. DNA of the CDR3: TGTGCCAGCAGCTTAGGGGCCACTGAAGCTTTCTTT. It encodes CASSLGATEAFF.

The gene calls are TRBV29-1 and TRBJ1-1, with 7 nucleotides matching TRBD1. J lost 11 bases, V lost 7 bases, and 10 bases had no gene match. The germline V gene encodes CDR1 SQVTM and CDR2 ANQGSEA. The CDR3 extends over 11 amino acids. Here the CDR3 reads CSADRDDSAFF. The CDR3 DNA reads as TGCAGCGCCGACAGGGATGACTCGGCTTTCTTT.

V is TRBV29-1 and J is TRBJ2-3; tentative D call: TRBD1 (6 bases). This CDR3 is built from 13 residues. The germline V gene encodes CDR1 SQVTM and CDR2 ANQGSEA. Trimming pared 7 bases from V and 6 bases from J, leaving 17 bases between. The DNA of the CDR3 is TGCAGCGGCAGAAAACAGGGATATGATACGCAGTATTTT. This gives the protein CSGRKQGYDTQYF.

This chain connects TRBV2 to TRBJ1-2; no firm D call. The CDR3 has 14 residues. CDR1 SNHLY and CDR2 FYNNEI come from the germline V gene. The V end lost 6 bases, the J end lost 4 bases, and 15 bases lay between the germline ends. CDR3 nucleotides: TGTGCCAGCAGGGATCAAGTACAAACCTATGGCTACACCTTC. Translation: CASRDQVQTYGYTF.

Only a few counts were recorded for this clone. The V call is TRBV29-1, the J call TRBJ2-3; unclear D gene. The V end was cut by 3 bases, the J end by 6 bases, with 13 bases between. In germline, CDR1 is SQVTM, CDR2 ANQGSEA. This CDR3 has 13 residues. CDR3 amino acids: CSVDGTPEDTQYF. The DNA of the CDR3 is TGCAGCGTTGACGGCACGCCCGAGGATACGCAGTATTTT.

This clone was counted a few times. V gene TRBV29-1 combines with J gene TRBJ2-3; weak D call: TRBD1 (6 bases). The CDR3 totals 16 residues. Germline V gene lookup returns CDR1 SQVTM and CDR2 ANQGSEA. Trimming took 1 base from V and 4 from J, leaving 18 bases between them. CDR3 coding DNA: TGCAGCGTTGAAGTGGGGGCTAGTGGGGGCCCAGATACGCAGTATTTT. This translates into CSVEVGASGGPDTQYF.

In its sample, this clone was seen a few times. The chain carries TRBV30 and TRBJ2-7; D is unclear. Germline loops: CDR1 GTSNPN, CDR2 SVGIG (reference sequence). Trimming removed 4 bases at V and 6 bases at J, with 13 bases between. This CDR3 has 12 amino acids. The CDR3 loop reads CAWNHGVVEQYF. DNA for the CDR3: TGTGCCTGGAATCACGGCGTCGTCGAGCAGTACTTC.

The chain combines TRBV27 with TRBJ1-5; TRBD1 is a possible D gene (5 bases). The CDR3 has 14 residues. CDR1 and CDR2 from the germline V gene are MNHEY and SMNVEV (reference sequence). The V gene lost 2 bases and the J gene lost 6 bases, with 11 bases spanning the gap. This CDR3 reads CASSLQGGGQPQHF. The CDR3 region has the DNA TGTGCCAGCAGTTTACAGGGCGGCGGTCAGCCCCAGCATTTT.

This rearrangement joins TRBV7-8 to TRBJ2-5, with D unclear. Germline loops: CDR1 SGHVS, CDR2 FQNEAQ. This CDR3 contains 15 residues. Trimming took 4 bases from V and 2 from J, leaving 14 bases between them. Here the CDR3 reads CASSYRSPTQETQYF. The CDR3 DNA sequence: TGTGCCAGCAGCTATCGCTCCCCTACGCAAGAGACCCAGTACTTC.

The chain recombines TRBV20-1 with TRBJ1-6, with D perhaps TRBD1 (5 bases). Germline loops: CDR1 DFQATT, CDR2 SNEGSKA (reference sequence). The CDR3 has 11 amino acids. The V gene lost 3 bases and the J gene lost 10 bases, with 7 bases spanning the gap. The CDR3, as DNA: TGCAGTGCTAGTGACAGATCACCCCTCCACTTT. Translation gives CSASDRSPLHF.

This chain connects TRBV4-3 to TRBJ2-3; a possible D gene is TRBD2 (7 bases). Trimming took 1 base from V and 0 from J, leaving 11 bases between them. The CDR3 covers 16 residues. The germline CDR1 and CDR2 sequences are LGHNA and YSLEER. The chain's CDR3 is CASSQGAGASTDTQYF. CDR3 nucleotide sequence: TGCGCCAGCAGCCAAGGGGCGGGGGCCAGCACAGATACGCAGTATTTT.

The gene calls are TRBV7-2 and TRBJ2-5; D is unresolved. The CDR3 covers 13 residues. V was clipped by 5 bases and J by 7 bases, with 14 bases between them. The germline V gene has CDR1 SGHTA and CDR2 FQGNSA. Written as DNA, the CDR3 is TGTGCCAGCAGCCCCGGAGAAGAAGGGACCCAGTACTTC. Translated: CASSPGEEGTQYF.

The chain is built from TRBV14 and TRBJ2-5, with D perhaps matching TRBD2 (5 bases). Germline V lookup: CDR1 SGHDN, CDR2 FVKESK. The CDR3 loop spans 11 amino acids. V gave up 10 bases and J gave up 4 bases, with 10 bases separating them. CDR3 amino acids: CATREGETQYF. CDR3 coding DNA: TGTGCCACCCGTGAGGGAGAGACCCAGTACTTC.

The chain carries TRBV28 and TRBJ1-5; 9 bases map to TRBD1. Germline-derived CDR1 and CDR2 are MDHEN and SYDVKM. The CDR3 consists of 14 residues. Trimming removed 6 bases from V and 2 bases from J; junction bases left unmatched: 2. The CDR3 is CASSRQGGNQPQHF. The CDR3 DNA follows: TGTGCCAGCAGCCGACAGGGGGGCAATCAGCCCCAGCATTTT.

This chain joins TRBV4-3 and TRBJ1-2; no clear D gene. Trimming took 3 bases from V and 4 from J, leaving 12 bases between them. Germline CDR1 LGHNA, CDR2 YSLEER. The CDR3 contains 14 residues. CDR3 in amino acids: CASSQIDGLYGYTF. The CDR3 nucleotides read TGCGCCAGCAGCCAGATCGACGGCCTCTATGGCTACACCTTC.

V gene TRBV7-8 combines with J gene TRBJ2-5; no clear D gene. CDR1 is SGHVS and CDR2 is FQNEAQ in the germline V gene. V dropped 4 bases and J dropped 0 bases, with 3 bases sitting between them. The CDR3 loop spans 12 amino acids. The CDR3 here is CASSSYQETQYF. The DNA of the CDR3 is TGTGCCAGCAGCTCGTACCAAGAGACCCAGTACTTC.

The genes are TRBV2 and TRBJ2-1; 8 bases are shared with TRBD2. The CDR3 runs to 13 residues. J gave up 7 bases and V 3 bases, and 2 bases lay outside the gene matches. Germline V gene data show CDR1 as SNHLY and CDR2 as FYNNEI. CDR3 in DNA: TGTGCCAGCAGTGAGCGGGGGGCGAATGAGCAGTTCTTC. Encoded protein: CASSERGANEQFF.

The chain uses TRBV30 and TRBJ1-1, with a tentative D call TRBD1 (5 bases). The V gene lost 0 bases and the J gene lost 5 bases, with 10 bases spanning the gap. The V gene's germline CDR1 is GTSNPN and CDR2 SVGIG (reference sequence). The CDR3 consists of 13 residues. The CDR3 sequence: CAWSVRWGTEAFF. The CDR3 bases are TGTGCCTGGAGTGTACGATGGGGGACTGAAGCTTTCTTT.